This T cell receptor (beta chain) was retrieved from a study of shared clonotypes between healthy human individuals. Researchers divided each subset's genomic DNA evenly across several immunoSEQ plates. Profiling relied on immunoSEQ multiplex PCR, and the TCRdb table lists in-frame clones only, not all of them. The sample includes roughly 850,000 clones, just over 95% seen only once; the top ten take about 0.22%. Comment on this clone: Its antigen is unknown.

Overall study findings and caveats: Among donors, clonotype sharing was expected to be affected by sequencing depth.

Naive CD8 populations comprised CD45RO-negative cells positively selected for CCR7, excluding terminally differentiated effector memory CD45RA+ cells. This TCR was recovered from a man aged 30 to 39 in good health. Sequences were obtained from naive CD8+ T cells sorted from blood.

In DNA, the CDR3 is TGTGCCAGCAGTTTGGGGCGGGGCATCGGAAACACCATATATTTT. Translated: CASSLGRGIGNTIYF. The chain uses TRBV28 and TRBJ1-3; weak D call: TRBD1 (5 bases). The CDR3 is 15 residues long. Trimming removed 3 bases at V and 4 bases at J, with 13 bases between. Germline assignment: CDR1 MDHEN and CDR2 SYDVKM.